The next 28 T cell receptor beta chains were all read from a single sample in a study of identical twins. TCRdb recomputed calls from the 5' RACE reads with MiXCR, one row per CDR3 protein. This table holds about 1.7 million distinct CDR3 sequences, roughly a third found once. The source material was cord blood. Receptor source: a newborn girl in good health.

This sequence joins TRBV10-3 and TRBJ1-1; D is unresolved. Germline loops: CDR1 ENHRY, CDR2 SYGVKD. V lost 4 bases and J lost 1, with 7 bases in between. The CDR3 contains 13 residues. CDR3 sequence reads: CAISGAQNTEAFF. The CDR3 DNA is TGTGCCATCAGTGGGGCACAGAACACTGAAGCTTTCTTT.

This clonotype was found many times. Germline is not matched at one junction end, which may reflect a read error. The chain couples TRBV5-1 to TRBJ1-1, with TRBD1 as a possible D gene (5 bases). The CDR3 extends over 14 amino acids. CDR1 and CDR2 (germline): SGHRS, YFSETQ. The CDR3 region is CASSLGAVNTEAFF. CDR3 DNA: TGTGCCAGCAGTTTAGGGGCAGTGAACACTGAAGCTTTCTTT.

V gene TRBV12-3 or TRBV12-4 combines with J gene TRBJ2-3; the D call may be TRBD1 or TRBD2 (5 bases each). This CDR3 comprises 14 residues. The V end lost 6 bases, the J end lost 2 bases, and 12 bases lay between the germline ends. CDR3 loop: CASREGTLTDTQYF. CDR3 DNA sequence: TGTGCCAGCAGAGAAGGGACCCTCACAGATACGCAGTATTTT.

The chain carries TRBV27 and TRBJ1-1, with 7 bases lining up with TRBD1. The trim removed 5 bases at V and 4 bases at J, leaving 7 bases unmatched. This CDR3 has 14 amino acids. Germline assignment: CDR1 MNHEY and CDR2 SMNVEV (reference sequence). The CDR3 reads CASSPHDRATEAFF. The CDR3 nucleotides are TGTGCCAGCAGTCCCCACGACAGGGCCACTGAAGCTTTCTTT.

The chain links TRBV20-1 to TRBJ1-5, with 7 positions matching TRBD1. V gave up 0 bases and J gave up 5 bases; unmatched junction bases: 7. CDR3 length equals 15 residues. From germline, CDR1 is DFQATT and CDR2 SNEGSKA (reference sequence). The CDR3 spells CSARESDRAYQPQHF. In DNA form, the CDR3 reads TGCAGTGCTAGAGAATCCGACAGGGCTTATCAGCCCCAGCATTTT.

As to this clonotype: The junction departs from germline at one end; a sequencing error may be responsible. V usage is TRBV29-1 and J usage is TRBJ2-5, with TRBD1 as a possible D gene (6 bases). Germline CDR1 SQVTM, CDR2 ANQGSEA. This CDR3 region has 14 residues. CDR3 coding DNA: TGCAGCGTTGACGGGGCAGGGGCGCAAGAGGCCCAGTACTTC. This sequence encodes CSVDGAGAQEAQYF.

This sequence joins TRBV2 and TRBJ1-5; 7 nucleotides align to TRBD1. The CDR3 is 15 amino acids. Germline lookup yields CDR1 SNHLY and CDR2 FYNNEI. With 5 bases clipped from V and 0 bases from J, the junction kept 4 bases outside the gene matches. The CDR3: CASSWDRLSNQPQHF. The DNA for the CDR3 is TGTGCCAGCAGTTGGGACAGACTTAGCAATCAGCCCCAGCATTTT.

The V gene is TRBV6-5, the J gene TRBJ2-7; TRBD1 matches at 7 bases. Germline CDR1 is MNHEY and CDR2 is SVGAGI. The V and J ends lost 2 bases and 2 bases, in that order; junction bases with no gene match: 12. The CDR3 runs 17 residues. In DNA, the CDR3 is TGTGCCAGCAGTTACGCTACAGGGGCCTCCTCCCCCTACGAGCAGTACTTC. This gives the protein CASSYATGASSPYEQYF.

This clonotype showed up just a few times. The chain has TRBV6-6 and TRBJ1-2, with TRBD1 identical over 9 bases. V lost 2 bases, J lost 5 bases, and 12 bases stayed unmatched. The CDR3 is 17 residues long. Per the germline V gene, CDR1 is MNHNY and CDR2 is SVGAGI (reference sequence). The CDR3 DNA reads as TGTGCCAGCAGTTACGTCCTCCGGGACAGGGAAGGTTATGGCTACACCTTC. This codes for CASSYVLRDREGYGYTF.

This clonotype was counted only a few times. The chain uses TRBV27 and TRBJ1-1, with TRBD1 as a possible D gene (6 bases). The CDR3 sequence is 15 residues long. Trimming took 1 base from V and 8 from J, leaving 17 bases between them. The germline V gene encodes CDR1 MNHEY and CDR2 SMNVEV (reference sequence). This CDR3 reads CASSLWWRGASEAFF. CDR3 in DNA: TGTGCCAGCAGTTTATGGTGGCGGGGGGCGTCGGAAGCTTTCTTT.

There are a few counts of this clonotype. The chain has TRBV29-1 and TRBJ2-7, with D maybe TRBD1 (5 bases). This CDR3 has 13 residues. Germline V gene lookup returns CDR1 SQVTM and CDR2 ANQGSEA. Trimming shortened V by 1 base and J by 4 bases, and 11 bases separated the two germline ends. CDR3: CSVEGDTGYEQYF. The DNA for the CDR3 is TGCAGCGTTGAAGGCGACACAGGATACGAGCAGTACTTC.

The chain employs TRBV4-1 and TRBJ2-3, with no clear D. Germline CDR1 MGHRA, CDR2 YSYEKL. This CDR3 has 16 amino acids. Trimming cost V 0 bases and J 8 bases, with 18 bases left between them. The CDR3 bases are TGCGCCAGCAGCCAAGAACCCTATCCGATCATCGGTACGCAGTATTTT. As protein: CASSQEPYPIIGTQYF.

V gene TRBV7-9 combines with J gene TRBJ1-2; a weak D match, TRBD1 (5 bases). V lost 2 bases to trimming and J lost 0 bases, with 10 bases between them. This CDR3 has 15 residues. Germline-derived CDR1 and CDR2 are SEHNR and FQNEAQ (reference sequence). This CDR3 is CASSLQGTANYGYTF. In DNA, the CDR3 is TGTGCCAGCAGCTTACAGGGTACAGCTAACTATGGCTACACCTTC.

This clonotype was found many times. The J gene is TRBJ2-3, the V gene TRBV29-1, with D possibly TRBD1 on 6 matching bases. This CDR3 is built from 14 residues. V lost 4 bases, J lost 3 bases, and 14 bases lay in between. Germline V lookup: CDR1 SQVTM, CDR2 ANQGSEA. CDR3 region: CSVGWGRKTDTQYF. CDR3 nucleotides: TGCAGCGTTGGTTGGGGGCGAAAGACAGATACGCAGTATTTT.

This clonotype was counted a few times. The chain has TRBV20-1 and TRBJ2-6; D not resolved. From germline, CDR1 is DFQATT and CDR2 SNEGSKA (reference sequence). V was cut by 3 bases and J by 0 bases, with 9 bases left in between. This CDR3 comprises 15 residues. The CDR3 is CSASLDISGANVLTF. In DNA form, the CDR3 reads TGCAGTGCTAGCCTCGACATCTCTGGGGCCAACGTCCTGACTTTC.

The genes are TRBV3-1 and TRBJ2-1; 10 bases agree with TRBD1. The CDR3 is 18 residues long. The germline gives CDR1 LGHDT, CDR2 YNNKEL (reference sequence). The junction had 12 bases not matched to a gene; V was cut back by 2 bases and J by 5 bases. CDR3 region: CASSQPTPGTGVDNEQFF. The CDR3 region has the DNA TGTGCCAGCAGCCAACCAACTCCCGGGACAGGGGTCGACAATGAGCAGTTCTTC.

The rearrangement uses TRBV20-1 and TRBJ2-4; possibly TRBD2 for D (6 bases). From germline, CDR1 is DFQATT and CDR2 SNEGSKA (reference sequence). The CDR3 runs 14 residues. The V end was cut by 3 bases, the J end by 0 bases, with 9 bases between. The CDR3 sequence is CSASRDLAKNIQYF. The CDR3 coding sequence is TGCAGTGCTAGTAGGGACTTAGCCAAAAACATTCAGTACTTC.

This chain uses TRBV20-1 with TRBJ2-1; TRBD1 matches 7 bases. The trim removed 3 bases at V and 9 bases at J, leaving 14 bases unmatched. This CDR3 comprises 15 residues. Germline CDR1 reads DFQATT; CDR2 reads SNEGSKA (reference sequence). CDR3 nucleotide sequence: TGCAGTGCTAGCCTCCCGGGACGGGACAGCGGTGAGCAGTTCTTC. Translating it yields CSASLPGRDSGEQFF.

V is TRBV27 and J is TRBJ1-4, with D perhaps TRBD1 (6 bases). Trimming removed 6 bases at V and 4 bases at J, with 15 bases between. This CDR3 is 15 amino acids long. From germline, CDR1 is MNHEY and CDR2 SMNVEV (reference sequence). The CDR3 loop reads CASRLNGGLNEKLFF. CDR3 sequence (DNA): TGTGCCAGCAGGCTAAACGGGGGCCTTAATGAAAAACTGTTTTTT.

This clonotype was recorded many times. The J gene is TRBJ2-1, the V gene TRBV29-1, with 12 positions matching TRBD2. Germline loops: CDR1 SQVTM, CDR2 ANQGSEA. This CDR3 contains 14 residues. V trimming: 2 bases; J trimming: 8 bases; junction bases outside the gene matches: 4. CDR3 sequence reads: CSVENLAGGYEQFF. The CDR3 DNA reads TGCAGCGTTGAAAACCTAGCGGGGGGGTATGAGCAGTTCTTC.

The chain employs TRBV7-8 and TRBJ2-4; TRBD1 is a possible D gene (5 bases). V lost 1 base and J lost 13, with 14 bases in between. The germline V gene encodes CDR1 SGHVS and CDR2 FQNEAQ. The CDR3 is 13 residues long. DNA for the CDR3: TGTGCCAGCAGCTTAGAGGGGCTTCTTTTGCAGTACTTC. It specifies CASSLEGLLLQYF. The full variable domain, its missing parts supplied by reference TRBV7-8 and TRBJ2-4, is GAGVSQSPRYKVAKRGQDVALRCDPISGHVSLFWYQQALGQGPEFLTYFQNEAQLDKSGLPSDRFFAERPEGSVSTLKIQRTQQEDSAVYLCASSLEGLLLQYFGAGTRLSVL.

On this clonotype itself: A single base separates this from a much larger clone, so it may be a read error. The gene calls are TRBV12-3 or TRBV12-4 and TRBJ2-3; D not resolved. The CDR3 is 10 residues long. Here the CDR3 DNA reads TGTGCCAGCGGTTTACATACGCAGTATTTT. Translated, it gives CASGLHTQYF.

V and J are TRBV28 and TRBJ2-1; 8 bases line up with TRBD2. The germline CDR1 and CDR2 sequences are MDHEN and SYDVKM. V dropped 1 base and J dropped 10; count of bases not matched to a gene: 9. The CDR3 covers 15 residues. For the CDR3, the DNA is TGTGCCAGCAGTTTATTGCCGGGAGGGGTTCGAGAGCAGTTCTTC. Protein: CASSLLPGGVREQFF.

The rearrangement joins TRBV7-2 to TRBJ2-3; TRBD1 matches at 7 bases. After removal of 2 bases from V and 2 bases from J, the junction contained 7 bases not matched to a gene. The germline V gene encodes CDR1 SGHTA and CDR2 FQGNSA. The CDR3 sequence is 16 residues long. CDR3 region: CASSLRGLTNTDTQYF. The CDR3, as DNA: TGTGCCAGCAGCTTAAGGGGGCTTACTAACACAGATACGCAGTATTTT. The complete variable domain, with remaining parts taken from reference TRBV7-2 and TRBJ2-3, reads GAGVSQSPSNKVTEKGKDVELRCDPISGHTALYWYRQSLGQGLEFLIYFQGNSAPDKSGLPSDRFSAERTGGSVSTLTIQRTQQEDSAVYLCASSLRGLTNTDTQYFGPGTRLTVL.

CDR3 DNA: TGTGCCAGCAGCTGGAGCGGGGATACGCAGTATTTT. Amino acids: CASSWSGDTQYF. The gene calls are TRBV7-6 and TRBJ2-3, with D perhaps TRBD2 (6 bases). V lost 4 bases and J lost 6, with 8 bases in between. The CDR3 spans 12 residues. Germline assignment: CDR1 SGHVS and CDR2 FNYEAQ.

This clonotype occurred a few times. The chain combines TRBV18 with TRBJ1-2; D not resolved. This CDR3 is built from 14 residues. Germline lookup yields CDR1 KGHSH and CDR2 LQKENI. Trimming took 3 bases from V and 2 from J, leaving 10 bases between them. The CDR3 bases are TGTGCCAGCTCACCGTCCGGAGGGAACTATGGCTACACCTTC. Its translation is CASSPSGGNYGYTF.

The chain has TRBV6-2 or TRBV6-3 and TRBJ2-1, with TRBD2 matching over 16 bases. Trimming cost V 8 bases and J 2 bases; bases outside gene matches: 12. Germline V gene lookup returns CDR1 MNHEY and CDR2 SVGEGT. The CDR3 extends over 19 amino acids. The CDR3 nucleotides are TGTGCCAGCGGGTTTAGGGGACTAGCGGGGGGGTGGACCTACAATGAGCAGTTCTTC. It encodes CASGFRGLAGGWTYNEQFF.

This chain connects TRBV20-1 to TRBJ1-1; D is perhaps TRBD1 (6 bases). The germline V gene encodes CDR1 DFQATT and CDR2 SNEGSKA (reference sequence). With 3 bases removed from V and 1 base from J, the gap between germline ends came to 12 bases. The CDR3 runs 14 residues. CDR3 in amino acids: CSASLGGPNTEAFF. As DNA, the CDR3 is TGCAGTGCTAGTTTGGGGGGGCCGAACACTGAAGCTTTCTTT.